This entry describes one T cell receptor (beta chain). Its antigen remains unknown. Prepared libraries of TCR beta cDNA carried unique molecular identifiers. Starting from about 0.94 to 9.7 million T cells, the study yielded about 490,000 cDNA molecules. TCRdb itself ran the PCR reads through MiXCR, one entry per CDR3 protein. The repertoire consists of 500,000 to 600,000 distinct CDR3 sequences, with about 44% occurring once and the leading ten covering about 1.8%. The data are from a study of post-analysis software for immune sequencing data. At the level of the study: Relapsing-remitting, secondary progressive and progressive-relapsing forms made up the multiple sclerosis disease courses. Study-level results: Controls significantly exceeded multiple sclerosis patients in normalized Chao1 diversity. Controls showed lower frequencies than patients for five TRBV segments, and TRBV5-6, TRBV5-1 and TRBV20-1 were among these. Strong co-clustering by F measure was seen for same-batch samples.

The CDR3 extends over 14 amino acids. Germline CDR1 reads MGHRA; CDR2 reads YSYEKL. Trimming took 0 bases from V and 4 from J, leaving 9 bases between them. This receptor was taken from a girl aged 5-17 years with multiple sclerosis. Material: blood. The chain recombines TRBV4-1 with TRBJ2-5; D is ambiguous. The CDR3 is CASSQDQSRETQYF. The CDR3 DNA follows: TGCGCCAGCAGCCAAGATCAGAGTAGAGAGACCCAGTACTTC.